The clone carrying this TCR beta chain was seen only a few times. After removal of 5 bases from V and 11 bases from J, the junction contained 6 bases not matched to a gene. Germline loops: CDR1 SGHVS, CDR2 FNYEAQ. The CDR3 spans 11 residues. This record belongs to a study of blood T cell repertoires in COVID-19. As for the study in general: T cells, B-cell-depleted T cells, or PBMCs provided the cDNA or gDNA that served as material.

Per the study methods: Scientists estimated how many nucleated cells there were by amplifying reference gene primers. Some clones are missing from TCRdb's copy, which holds only in-frame ones; the method was immunoSEQ multiplex PCR. That table is the source of V, J and clone size, and D and trimming were worked out from the DNA. The table records tens of thousands of clones, 77% of them present only once. The sequence derives from a man in his 70s with active or convalescent COVID-19. The chain recombines TRBV7-6 with TRBJ2-7; 7 bases match TRBD1. Sequences were obtained from peripheral blood. CDR3 DNA sequence: TGTGCCAGCAGCATGACAGGGCATAAGTACTTC. It yields the protein CASSMTGHKYF.